This T cell receptor (beta chain) came from a study of tumor-infiltrating lymphocytes in primary liver carcinoma. Study observations and caveats: Merely about 7-25% of top clones occurred in all five tumor regions. In tumor-adjacent and tumor-blood pairs, overlap was lower than in tumor region pairs.

Comments on this clonotype: Its antigen remains unknown. A much larger clonotype is one base distant, so this may be a read error.

For each extraction, RNA and DNA were obtained together from approximately 20-30 mg of unsorted bulk tissue. Chronic HBV infection affected patients, none of whom had received treatment. Five distinct regions per tumor were sampled. Germline V gene lookup returns CDR1 SGHVS and CDR2 FNYEAQ. This CDR3 comprises 13 residues. A constant-region primer primed TCR beta cDNA synthesis from about 0.45 ug of total RNA. It was through three nested multiplex PCR rounds of slightly modified ARM-PCR that TCR beta libraries arose. TRBV1-TRBV30 forward primers and a C-beta reverse primer were used in the first two PCR rounds, which each ran for nine to ten cycles. One entry per CDR3 protein, called by TCRdb with MiXCR from the multiplex PCR reads. Of roughly 190,000 distinct CDR3 sequences in the sample, 85% were seen once.

Sequenced: tumor tissue from primary liver carcinoma. The chain recombines TRBV7-6 with TRBJ2-5, with 7 bases fitting TRBD2. This TCR came from a man aged 40-49 years with primary liver carcinoma and hepatitis B virus infection. The CDR3 sequence is CANSLGTMGTQYF. CDR3 DNA sequence: TGTGCCAACAGCTTAGGGACTATGGGGACCCAGTACTTC.